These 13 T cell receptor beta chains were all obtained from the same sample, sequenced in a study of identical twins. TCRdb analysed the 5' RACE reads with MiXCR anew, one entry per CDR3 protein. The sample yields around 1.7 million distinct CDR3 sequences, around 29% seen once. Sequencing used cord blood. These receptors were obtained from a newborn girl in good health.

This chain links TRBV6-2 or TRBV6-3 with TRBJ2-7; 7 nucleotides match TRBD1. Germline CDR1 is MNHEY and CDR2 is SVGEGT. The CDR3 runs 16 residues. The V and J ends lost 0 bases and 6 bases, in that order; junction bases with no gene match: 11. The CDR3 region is CASSYSNRGRHSEQYF. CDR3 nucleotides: TGTGCCAGCAGTTACTCGAACAGGGGCCGCCACAGCGAGCAGTACTTC.

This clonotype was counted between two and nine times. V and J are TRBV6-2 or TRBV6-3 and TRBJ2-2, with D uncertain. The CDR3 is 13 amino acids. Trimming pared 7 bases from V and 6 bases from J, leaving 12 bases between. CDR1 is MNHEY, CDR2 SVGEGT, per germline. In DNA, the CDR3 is TGTGCCAGCAAAGACCTAGGGCCCGGGGAGCTGTTTTTT. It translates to CASKDLGPGELFF.

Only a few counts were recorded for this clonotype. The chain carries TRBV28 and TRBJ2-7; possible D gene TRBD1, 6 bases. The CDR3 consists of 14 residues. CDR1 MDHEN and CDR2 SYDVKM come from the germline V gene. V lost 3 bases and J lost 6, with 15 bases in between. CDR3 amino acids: CASSLYGTSGEQYF. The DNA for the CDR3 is TGTGCCAGCAGTTTGTATGGGACATCTGGCGAGCAGTACTTC.

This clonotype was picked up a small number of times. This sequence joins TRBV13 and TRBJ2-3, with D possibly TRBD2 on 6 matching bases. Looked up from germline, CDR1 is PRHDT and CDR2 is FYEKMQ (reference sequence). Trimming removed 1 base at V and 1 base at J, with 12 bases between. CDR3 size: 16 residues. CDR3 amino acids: CASSLAGEEGTDTQYF. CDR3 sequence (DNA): TGTGCCAGCAGCTTAGCGGGAGAGGAAGGCACAGATACGCAGTATTTT.

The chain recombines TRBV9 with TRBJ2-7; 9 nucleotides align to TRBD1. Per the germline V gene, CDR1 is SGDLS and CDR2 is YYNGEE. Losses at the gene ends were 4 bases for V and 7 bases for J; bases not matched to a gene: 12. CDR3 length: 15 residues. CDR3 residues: CASSLRDRAVTEQYF. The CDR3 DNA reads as TGTGCCAGCAGCCTCCGGGACAGGGCCGTTACGGAGCAGTACTTC.

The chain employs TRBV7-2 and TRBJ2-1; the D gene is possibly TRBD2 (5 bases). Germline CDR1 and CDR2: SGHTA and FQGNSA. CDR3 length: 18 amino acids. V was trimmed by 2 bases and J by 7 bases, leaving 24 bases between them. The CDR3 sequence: CASSLRPRTGRGYNEQFF. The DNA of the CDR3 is TGTGCCAGCAGCTTAAGGCCACGGACCGGGCGCGGGTATAATGAGCAGTTCTTC.

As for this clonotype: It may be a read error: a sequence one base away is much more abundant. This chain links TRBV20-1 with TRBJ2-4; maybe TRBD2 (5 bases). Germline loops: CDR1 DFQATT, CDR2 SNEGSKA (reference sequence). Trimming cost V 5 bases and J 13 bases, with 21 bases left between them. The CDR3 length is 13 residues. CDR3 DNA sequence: TGCAGTGCTCCCGCCCAGCGGAACAATGAGCAGTACTTC. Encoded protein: CSAPAQRNNEQYF.

The CDR3 coding sequence is TGTGCCAGCAGTCCGAATGGGAGGAGCAGGGGGGATGGCTACACCTTC. It specifies CASSPNGRSRGDGYTF. The V call is TRBV6-6, the J call TRBJ1-2; 7 positions match TRBD1. The CDR3 has 16 amino acids. Germline CDR1 MNHNY, CDR2 SVGAGI (reference sequence). Trimming at V came to 5 bases and at J to 6 bases, leaving 15 bases not matched to a gene.

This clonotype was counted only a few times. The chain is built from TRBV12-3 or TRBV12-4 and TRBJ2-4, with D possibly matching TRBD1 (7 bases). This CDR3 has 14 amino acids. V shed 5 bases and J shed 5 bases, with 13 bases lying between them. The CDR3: CASSTGRGENIQYF. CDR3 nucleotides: TGTGCCAGCAGTACGGGCAGGGGGGAAAACATTCAGTACTTC.

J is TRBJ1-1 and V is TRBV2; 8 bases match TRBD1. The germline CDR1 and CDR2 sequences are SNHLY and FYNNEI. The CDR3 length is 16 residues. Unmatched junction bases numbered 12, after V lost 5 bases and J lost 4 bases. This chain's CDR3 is CASSISGTGGGTEAFF. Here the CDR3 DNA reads TGTGCCAGCAGTATCTCCGGGACAGGTGGGGGCACTGAAGCTTTCTTT.

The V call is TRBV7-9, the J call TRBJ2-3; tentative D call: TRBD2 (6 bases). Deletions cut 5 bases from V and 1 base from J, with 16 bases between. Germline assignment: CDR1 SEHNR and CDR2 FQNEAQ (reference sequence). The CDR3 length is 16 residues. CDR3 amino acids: CASSLSGTLRTDTQYF. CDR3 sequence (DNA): TGTGCCAGCAGCCTCTCCGGGACTTTGCGCACAGATACGCAGTATTTT. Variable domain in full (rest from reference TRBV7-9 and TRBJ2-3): DTGVSQNPRHKITKRGQNVTFRCDPISEHNRLYWYRQTLGQGPEFLTYFQNEAQLEKSRLLSDRFSAERPKGSFSTLEIQRTEQGDSAMYLCASSLSGTLRTDTQYFGPGTRLTVL.

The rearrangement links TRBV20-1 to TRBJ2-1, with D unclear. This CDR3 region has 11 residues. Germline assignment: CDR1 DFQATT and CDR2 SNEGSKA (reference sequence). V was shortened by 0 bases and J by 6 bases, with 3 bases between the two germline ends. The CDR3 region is CSAREFNEQFF. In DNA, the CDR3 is TGCAGTGCTAGAGAGTTCAATGAGCAGTTCTTC.

The CDR3 region is CAWSVRFYEQYF. CDR3 coding DNA: TGTGCCTGGAGTGTTAGGTTCTACGAGCAGTACTTC. This sequence joins TRBV30 and TRBJ2-7; D call uncertain. Trimming shortened V by 0 bases and J by 3 bases, and 6 bases separated the two germline ends. This CDR3 has 12 residues. Germline lookup yields CDR1 GTSNPN and CDR2 SVGIG (reference sequence). Looking up the rest from reference TRBV30 and TRBJ2-7 gives the full variable domain: SQTIHQWPATLVQPVGSPLSLECTVEGTSNPNLYWYRQAAGRGLQLLFYSVGIGQISSEVPQNLSASRPQDRQFILSSKKLLLSDSGFYLCAWSVRFYEQYFGPGTRLTVT.